Following are 14 T cell receptor beta chains from one sample sequenced in a study of T-cell memory formation after mild COVID-19 (dated by TCRdb to about 2021). Libraries were made using 5' RACE. TCRdb lists the instrument as Illumina NovaSeq 6000. TCRdb trimmed public reads at Q25 via fastp, called clones via MiXCR and kept in-frame beta chains. Entries are consolidated by CDR3 protein sequence, retaining the most common genes and DNA. The sample table shows roughly 410,000 distinct CDR3 sequences, and roughly a quarter are seen once. The top ten hold roughly 8.9% of the sample. The specimen was PBMCs or a T cell subset sorted from them (not recorded which). The source is an adult woman who had mild COVID-19 (a few samples of this study predate the infection). The sample titles of this study are shuffled in the database, so cell type and time point are left out; the donor was told from shared clones.

This clonotype was counted a few times. The genes are TRBV20-1 and TRBJ2-2; a weak D match, TRBD2 (6 bases). The germline V and J ends were trimmed by 4 bases and 4 bases, with 13 bases remaining between them. Looked up from germline, CDR1 is DFQATT and CDR2 is SNEGSKA (reference sequence). CDR3 length: 14 amino acids. CDR3 in DNA: TGCAGTGCTACTCGGGACTCCACCACCGGGGAGCTGTTTTTT. Translated, it gives CSATRDSTTGELFF.

The V call is TRBV15, the J call TRBJ2-1; weak D call: TRBD2 (6 bases). Deletions cut 3 bases from V and 4 bases from J, with 10 bases between. CDR3 size: 14 residues. The germline V gene encodes CDR1 LNHNV and CDR2 YYDKDF (reference sequence). The chain's CDR3 is CATSREGSYNEQFF. CDR3 sequence (DNA): TGTGCCACCAGCAGGGAGGGCTCATACAATGAGCAGTTCTTC.

This clonotype was observed a handful of times. J is TRBJ2-7 and V is TRBV6-1, with D perhaps assigned TRBD1 or TRBD2 (5 bases each). CDR3 length: 11 amino acids. Germline V gene sequence: CDR1 MNHNS, CDR2 SASEGT. The CDR3 nucleotides are TGTACCACGGGGCAGTCCTACGAGCAGTACTTC. Translation gives CTTGQSYEQYF.

The chain combines TRBV5-6 with TRBJ2-3, with D maybe TRBD1 (5 bases). The V end lost 1 base, the J end lost 9 bases, and 18 bases lay between the germline ends. The CDR3 has 15 amino acids. Germline CDR1 and CDR2: SGHDT and YYEEEE. The CDR3 reads CASSLQGNDVSTQYF. Written as DNA, the CDR3 is TGTGCCAGCAGCTTGCAGGGCAACGACGTATCGACGCAGTATTTT.

CDR3 protein: CAISEGKTNTEAFF. CDR3 coding DNA: TGTGCCATCAGTGAAGGGAAAACGAACACTGAAGCTTTCTTT. V and J are TRBV10-3 and TRBJ1-1; the D is unclear. Looked up from germline, CDR1 is ENHRY and CDR2 is SYGVKD. The CDR3 is 14 amino acids. Trimming pared 3 bases from V and 1 base from J, leaving 9 bases between.

This rearrangement joins TRBV6-1 to TRBJ1-1, with TRBD1 matching over 11 bases. With V trimmed by 7 bases and J by 6 bases, 10 bases remained unmatched. Looked up from germline, CDR1 is MNHNS and CDR2 is SASEGT. The CDR3 is 15 amino acids. The CDR3 sequence: CASTWTGGVGAEAFF. The CDR3 DNA reads as TGTGCCAGCACCTGGACAGGGGGCGTCGGGGCTGAAGCTTTCTTT.

The chain uses TRBV6-5 and TRBJ2-1, with TRBD2 matching over 7 bases. The CDR3 spans 16 residues. Germline CDR1 is MNHEY and CDR2 is SVGAGI. Trimming took 2 bases from V and 9 from J; bases not matched to a gene: 13. This CDR3 reads CASSYIPSGGRTEQFF. CDR3 DNA sequence: TGTGCCAGCAGTTACATCCCGTCGGGGGGACGGACTGAGCAGTTCTTC.

This chain connects TRBV6-2 or TRBV6-3 to TRBJ2-5; tentatively, D is TRBD2 (6 bases). This CDR3 has 15 residues. Germline-derived CDR1 and CDR2 are MNHEY and SVGEGT. Trimming stripped 6 bases from V and 5 bases from J, with 19 bases between. For the CDR3, the DNA is TGTGCCAGCAGCCCCCTCGGGCCGGCGGGGGAGACCCAGTACTTC. This gives the protein CASSPLGPAGETQYF.

This chain joins TRBV24-1 and TRBJ2-5; 11 bases align to TRBD1. The trim removed 3 bases at V and 4 bases at J, leaving 6 bases unmatched. The CDR3 is 16 residues long. Germline CDR1 reads KGHDR; CDR2 reads SFDVKD. DNA for the CDR3: TGTGCCACCAGTGATCCTTCGGACAGGGGGCGAGAGACCCAGTACTTC. Residues: CATSDPSDRGRETQYF.

Only a few counts were recorded for this clonotype. The chain couples TRBV5-1 to TRBJ2-7, with TRBD1 matching 9 bases. V lost 4 bases, J lost 2 bases, and 7 bases stayed unmatched. The CDR3 has 15 residues. Looked up from germline, CDR1 is SGHRS and CDR2 is YFSETQ. The CDR3 bases are TGCGCCAGCAGCGGACGGACAGGGGAAACCTACGAGCAGTACTTC. It codes for CASSGRTGETYEQYF.

The genes are TRBV29-1 and TRBJ1-2; D remains ambiguous. The germline V and J ends were trimmed by 4 bases and 2 bases, with 11 bases remaining between them. Germline CDR1 is SQVTM and CDR2 is ANQGSEA. The CDR3 is made up of 13 amino acids. This CDR3 is CSVGGSRNYGYTF. In DNA form, the CDR3 reads TGCAGCGTTGGAGGCAGCAGGAACTATGGCTACACCTTC.

The rearrangement links TRBV2 to TRBJ2-1; D uncertain. This CDR3 region has 12 residues. V was clipped by 4 bases and J by 9 bases, with 10 bases between them. Germline V lookup: CDR1 SNHLY, CDR2 FYNNEI. The CDR3 nucleotides are TGTGCCAGCAGTGGGGCGAGAGGTGAGCAGTTCTTC. The encoded protein is CASSGARGEQFF.

This clonotype was counted a few times. The chain recombines TRBV6-5 with TRBJ1-3, with D uncertain. The CDR3 consists of 15 residues. Trimming stripped 8 bases from V and 0 bases from J, with 14 bases between. Germline loops: CDR1 MNHEY, CDR2 SVGAGI. CDR3 bases: TGTGCCAGCCGGAATGCGGCAAGCTCTGGAAACACCATATATTTT. Translated, it gives CASRNAASSGNTIYF.

This clonotype was seen a few times. This chain links TRBV7-6 with TRBJ2-3, with no clear D. The CDR3 contains 14 residues. Trimming cost V 1 base and J 3 bases, with 8 bases left between them. CDR1 is SGHVS and CDR2 is FNYEAQ in the germline V gene. The CDR3 region is CASSLVYRTDTQYF. For the CDR3, the DNA is TGTGCCAGCAGCTTAGTTTACCGGACAGATACGCAGTATTTT.